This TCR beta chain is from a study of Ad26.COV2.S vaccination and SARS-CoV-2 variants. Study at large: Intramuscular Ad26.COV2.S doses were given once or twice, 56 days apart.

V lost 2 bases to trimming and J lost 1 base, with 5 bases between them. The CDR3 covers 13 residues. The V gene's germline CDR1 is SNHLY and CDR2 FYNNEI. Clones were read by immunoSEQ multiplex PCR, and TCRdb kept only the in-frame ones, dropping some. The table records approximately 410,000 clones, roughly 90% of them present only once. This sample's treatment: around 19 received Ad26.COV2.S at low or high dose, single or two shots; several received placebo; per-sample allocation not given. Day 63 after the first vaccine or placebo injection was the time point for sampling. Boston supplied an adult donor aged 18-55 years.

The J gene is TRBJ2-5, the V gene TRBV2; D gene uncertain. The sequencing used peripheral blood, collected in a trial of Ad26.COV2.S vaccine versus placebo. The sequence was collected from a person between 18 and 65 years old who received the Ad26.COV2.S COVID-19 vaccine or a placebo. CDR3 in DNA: TGTGCCAGCAGTGAAAACCTCCAAGAGACCCAGTACTTC. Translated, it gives CASSENLQETQYF. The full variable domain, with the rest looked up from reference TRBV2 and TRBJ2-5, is EPEVTQTPSHQVTQMGQEVILRCVPISNHLYFYWYRQILGQKVEFLVSFYNNEISEKSEIFDDQFSVERPDGSNFTLKIRSTKLEDSAMYFCASSENLQETQYFGPGTRLLVL.